In its sample, the clone carrying this TCR beta chain was seen many times. TCRdb independently ran MiXCR on the 5' RACE reads; one entry per CDR3 protein. The sample consists of 250,000 to 300,000 distinct CDR3 sequences, around 9.7% of them appearing once. Healthy Caucasian donors formed the entire cohort. The data were obtained in a study of identical twins. These same data were also listed under a study on yellow fever vaccine responses in identical twins.

Sequenced sample: CD8+ T cells sorted from blood. The sequence was collected from a woman aged 18-29 years in good health.

CDR3: CASSYGQSQETQYF. As DNA, the CDR3 is TGTGCCAGCAGTTACGGACAAAGTCAAGAGACCCAGTACTTC. J is TRBJ2-5 and V is TRBV6-5, with D possibly TRBD1 on 5 matching bases. Per the germline V gene, CDR1 is MNHEY and CDR2 is SVGAGI. Deletions cut 2 bases from V and 2 bases from J, with 9 bases between. The CDR3 has 14 residues.